The sequence of this T cell receptor (beta chain) was determined in a study of blood T cells in healthy people across ages. Study-level points and caveats: Fewer expanded clones and more diversity marked long-lived versus aged donors. Estimated diversity, derived from one million T cells, was regarded as an underestimate. Unsorted PBMCs blocked a conclusive comparison of naive and antigen-experienced cells. Measured against age, TCR beta diversity per million T cells decreased in a roughly linear manner.

A second about 6 to 12 cycle PCR used barcoded and J-beta primers. In TCRdb, the 5' RACE reads were re-called with MiXCR into one record per CDR3 protein. Of about 680,000 distinct CDR3 sequences in the sample, about half were seen once. The CDR3 is made up of 15 amino acids. Trimming at V came to 3 bases and at J to 7 bases, leaving 5 bases not matched to a gene. Germline V gene lookup returns CDR1 LGHNA and CDR2 YNFKEQ. This clonotype was recorded a few times. Its specificity is unknown. Sequenced sample: blood. The genes are TRBV4-2 and TRBJ2-2, with 10 bases identical to TRBD1. The clonotype originates from a woman aged 55-75 years in good health. The CDR3 region has the DNA TGTGCCAGCAGCCAGGGGGACAGGGGAATCGGGGAGCTGTTTTTT. It is translated as CASSQGDRGIGELFF.